This TCR beta chain was identified during a study of shared clonotypes between healthy human individuals. Germline loops: CDR1 SGHNT, CDR2 YYREEE (reference sequence). The CDR3 covers 15 residues. The ends were cut back, 2 bases at V and 3 bases at J, with 11 bases in the middle. Study results and caveats: Non-shared clonotypes had lower generation probabilities than clonotypes shared by all four sorted-subset donors. Naive subsets usually exceeded memory subsets in estimated richness.

Comment on this clone: Its antigen is undetermined.

Into CD45RA+ naive and CD45RA-negative memory subsets, the CD4+ cells were split. Some clones are missing from TCRdb's copy, which holds only in-frame ones; the method was immunoSEQ multiplex PCR. In the table there are some 2,000,000 clones, roughly 94% of which are singletons. The chain is built from TRBV5-4 and TRBJ2-2; D is uncertain. Specimen: naive CD4+ T cells sorted from blood. Documented subset: CD45RA+ positively selected. The receptor was derived from a young man in good health. The CDR3 nucleotides read TGTGCCAGCAGCTTACTCCGAGGACACACCGGGGAGCTGTTTTTT. This translates into CASSLLRGHTGELFF.